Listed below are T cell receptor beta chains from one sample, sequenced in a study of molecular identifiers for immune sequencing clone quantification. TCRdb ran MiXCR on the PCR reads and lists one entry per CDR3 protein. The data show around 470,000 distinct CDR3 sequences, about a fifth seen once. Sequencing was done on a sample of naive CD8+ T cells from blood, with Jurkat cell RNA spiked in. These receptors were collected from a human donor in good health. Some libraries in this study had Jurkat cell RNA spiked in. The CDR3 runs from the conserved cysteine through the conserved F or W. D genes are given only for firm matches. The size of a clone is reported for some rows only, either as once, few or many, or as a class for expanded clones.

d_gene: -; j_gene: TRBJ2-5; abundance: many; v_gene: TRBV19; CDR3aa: CASSITGSETQYF; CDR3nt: TGTGCCAGTAGTATCACCGGGTCCGAGACCCAGTACTTC
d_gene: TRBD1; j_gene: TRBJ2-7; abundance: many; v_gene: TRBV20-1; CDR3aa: CSARARGLNSYEQYF; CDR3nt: TGCAGTGCTAGGGCCAGGGGGCTAAACTCCTACGAGCAGTACTTC
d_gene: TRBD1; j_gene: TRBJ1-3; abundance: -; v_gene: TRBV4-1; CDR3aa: CASSEGTGTPNTIYF; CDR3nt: TGCGCCAGCAGCGAAGGGACAGGGACTCCAAACACCATATATTTT
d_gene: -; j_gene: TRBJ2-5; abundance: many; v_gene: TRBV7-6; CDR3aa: CASSLDRSERIGTQYF; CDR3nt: TGTGCCAGCAGCTTAGATCGGTCAGAACGGATCGGGACCCAGTACTTC
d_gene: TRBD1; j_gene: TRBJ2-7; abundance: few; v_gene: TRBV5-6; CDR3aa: CASSLEGTVIYEQYF; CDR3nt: TGTGCCAGCAGCTTGGAGGGGACAGTTATCTACGAGCAGTACTTC
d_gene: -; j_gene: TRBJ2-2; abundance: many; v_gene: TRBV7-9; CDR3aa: CASTPWASATGELFF; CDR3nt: TGTGCCAGCACCCCGTGGGCTAGCGCTACCGGGGAGCTGTTTTTT
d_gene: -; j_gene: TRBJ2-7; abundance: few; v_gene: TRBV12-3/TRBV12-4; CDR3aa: CASSFKGSPYYEQYF; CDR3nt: TGTGCCAGCAGTTTTAAGGGGAGTCCCTACTACGAGCAGTACTTC
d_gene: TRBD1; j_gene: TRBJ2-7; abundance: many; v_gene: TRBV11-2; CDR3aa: CASSLGPTGVAYEQYF; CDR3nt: TGTGCCAGCAGCTTAGGCCCCACAGGGGTTGCCTACGAGCAGTACTTC
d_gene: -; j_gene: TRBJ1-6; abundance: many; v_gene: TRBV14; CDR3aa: CASSRTGQRNSPLHF; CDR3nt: TGTGCCAGCAGCCGGACTGGACAGAGGAATTCACCCCTCCACTTT
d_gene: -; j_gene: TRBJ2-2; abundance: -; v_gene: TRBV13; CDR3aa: CASQRANTGELFF; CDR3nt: TGTGCCAGCCAGAGGGCGAACACCGGGGAGCTGTTTTTT
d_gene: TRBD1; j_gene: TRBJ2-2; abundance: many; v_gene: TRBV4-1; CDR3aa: CASSQERQGSGELFF; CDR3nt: TGCGCCAGCAGCCAAGAGAGACAGGGTTCCGGGGAGCTGTTTTTT
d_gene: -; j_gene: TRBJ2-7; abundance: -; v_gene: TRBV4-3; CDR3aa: CASSQGVRGEQYF; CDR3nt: TGCGCCAGCAGCCAGGGAGTGCGTGGGGAGCAGTACTTC
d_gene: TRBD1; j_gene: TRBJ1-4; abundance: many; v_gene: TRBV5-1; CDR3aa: CASSLAGAGGPGGRREKLFF; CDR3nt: TGCGCCAGCAGCTTGGCCGGGGCAGGGGGCCCCGGAGGACGTCGTGAAAAACTGTTTTTT
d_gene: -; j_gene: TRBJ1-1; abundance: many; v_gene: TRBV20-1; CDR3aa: CSARDRFEAFF; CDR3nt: TGCAGTGCTAGAGATCGGTTTGAAGCTTTCTTT
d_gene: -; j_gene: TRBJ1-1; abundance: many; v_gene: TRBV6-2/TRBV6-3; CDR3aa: CASSYSTAEAFF; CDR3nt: TGTGCCAGCAGTTACTCGACGGCTGAAGCTTTCTTT
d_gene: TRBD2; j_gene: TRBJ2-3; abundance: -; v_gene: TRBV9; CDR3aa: CASSVIAGGPTDTQYF; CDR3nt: TGTGCCAGCAGCGTCATAGCGGGGGGGCCCACAGATACGCAGTATTTT